These T cell receptor beta chains were read from a single sample in a study of T cell responses to AZD1222 COVID-19 vaccine. TCRdb keeps only in-frame clones here, not all; method: immunoSEQ multiplex PCR. The sample has fewer than 150,000 clones, about 93% seen once. The specimen comprised peripheral blood, sampled 28 days after the second AZD1222 dose. These receptors were taken from an adult who received the AZD1222 COVID-19 vaccine. Each CDR3 is given with its conserved first and last residue. Fields, in order: clone size, V gene, J gene, D gene, CDR3 protein, CDR3 DNA. A D gene is named only where the DNA matches it firmly. The size field is filled for only some rows; it gives once, few, many or a size class.

abundance: few
v_gene: TRBV15
j_gene: TRBJ1-6
d_gene: TRBD1
CDR3aa: CATSLGQGWSPLHF
CDR3nt: TGTGCCACCAGCTTAGGACAGGGGTGGTCACCCCTCCACTTT

abundance: NA
v_gene: TRBV27
j_gene: TRBJ1-2
d_gene: TRBD1
CDR3aa: CASSFSAPDRDGYTF
CDR3nt: TGTGCCAGCAGTTTTTCCGCCCCGGACAGGGATGGCTACACCTTC

abundance: NA
v_gene: TRBV5-4
j_gene: TRBJ1-2
d_gene: NA
CDR3aa: CASSLAAGEGYTF
CDR3nt: TGTGCCAGCAGCTTGGCGGCAGGGGAAGGCTACACCTTC

abundance: NA
v_gene: TRBV6-5
j_gene: TRBJ2-3
d_gene: NA
CDR3aa: CASSPLGDHTDTQYF
CDR3nt: TGTGCCAGCAGCCCCCTCGGGGACCACACAGATACGCAGTATTTT

abundance: once
v_gene: TRBV7-9
j_gene: TRBJ1-6
d_gene: TRBD1
CDR3aa: CASSLGDRNSPLHF
CDR3nt: TGTGCCAGCAGCCTAGGGGACAGAAATTCACCCCTCCACTTT

abundance: NA
v_gene: TRBV4-1
j_gene: TRBJ1-1
d_gene: NA
CDR3aa: CASSQPIVGGTEDEAFF
CDR3nt: TGCGCCAGCAGCCAACCCATAGTCGGGGGCACTGAAGATGAAGCTTTCTTT

abundance: NA
v_gene: TRBV14
j_gene: TRBJ1-2
d_gene: NA
CDR3aa: CASSQGGTASHYGYTF
CDR3nt: TGTGCCAGCAGCCAAGGTGGCACCGCATCCCACTATGGCTACACCTTC

abundance: NA
v_gene: TRBV12-3/TRBV12-4
j_gene: TRBJ2-1
d_gene: TRBD1
CDR3aa: CASSLDRGNEQFF
CDR3nt: TGTGCCAGCAGTTTGGACAGGGGTAATGAGCAGTTCTTC

abundance: NA
v_gene: TRBV7-2
j_gene: TRBJ2-5
d_gene: TRBD2
CDR3aa: CASSPSSGAKTQYF
CDR3nt: TGTGCCAGCAGCCCATCTAGCGGGGCGAAGACCCAGTACTTC

abundance: NA
v_gene: TRBV7-9
j_gene: TRBJ1-3
d_gene: NA
CDR3aa: CASSLTPLSPGNTIYF
CDR3nt: TGTGCCAGCAGCTTAACCCCCTTATCGCCTGGAAACACCATATATTTT

abundance: NA
v_gene: TRBV6-2/TRBV6-3
j_gene: TRBJ1-1
d_gene: TRBD1
CDR3aa: CASSSQQGGTEAFF
CDR3nt: TGTGCCAGCAGTAGCCAACAGGGGGGGACTGAAGCTTTCTTT

abundance: NA
v_gene: TRBV27
j_gene: TRBJ1-5
d_gene: NA
CDR3aa: CASSFPNQPQHF
CDR3nt: TGTGCCAGCAGTTTTCCCAATCAGCCCCAGCATTTT

abundance: NA
v_gene: TRBV6-2/TRBV6-3
j_gene: TRBJ1-6
d_gene: NA
CDR3aa: CASSYVSGGIPYNSPLHF
CDR3nt: TGTGCCAGCAGTTACGTATCTGGAGGGATCCCCTATAATTCACCCCTCCACTTT

abundance: NA
v_gene: TRBV30
j_gene: TRBJ1-5
d_gene: NA
CDR3aa: CAWSRAYQPQHF
CDR3nt: TGTGCCTGGAGTCGAGCTTATCAGCCCCAGCATTTT

abundance: NA
v_gene: TRBV7-2
j_gene: TRBJ1-4
d_gene: NA
CDR3aa: CASSLGGGSGEKLFF
CDR3nt: TGTGCCAGCAGCTTAGGGGGGGGCTCGGGTGAAAAACTGTTTTTT

abundance: NA
v_gene: TRBV10-3
j_gene: TRBJ1-2
d_gene: NA
CDR3aa: CAISPSAGHNYGYTF
CDR3nt: TGTGCCATCAGCCCATCGGCGGGACATAACTATGGCTACACCTTC

abundance: NA
v_gene: TRBV6-5
j_gene: TRBJ1-4
d_gene: NA
CDR3aa: CASSYEGRVNEKLFF
CDR3nt: TGTGCCAGCAGTTACGAGGGCAGGGTAAATGAAAAACTGTTTTTT

abundance: NA
v_gene: TRBV28
j_gene: TRBJ1-1
d_gene: TRBD1
CDR3aa: CASSFPTWTGGRKTEAFF
CDR3nt: TGTGCCAGCAGTTTCCCGACCTGGACAGGGGGCAGGAAAACTGAAGCTTTCTTT

abundance: NA
v_gene: TRBV7-2
j_gene: TRBJ2-3
d_gene: TRBD2
CDR3aa: CASSSYPPAGKDTDTQYF
CDR3nt: TGTGCCAGCAGCTCCTACCCCCCAGCGGGGAAAGACACAGATACGCAGTATTTT

abundance: NA
v_gene: TRBV6-2/TRBV6-3
j_gene: TRBJ2-7
d_gene: TRBD1
CDR3aa: CASSYEVGQAYEQYF
CDR3nt: TGTGCCAGCAGTTACGAAGTTGGACAGGCCTACGAGCAGTACTTC

abundance: once
v_gene: TRBV7-2
j_gene: TRBJ1-4
d_gene: NA
CDR3aa: CASSLVGQFNEKLFF
CDR3nt: TGTGCCAGCAGCTTAGTAGGACAGTTTAATGAAAAACTGTTTTTT

abundance: NA
v_gene: TRBV15
j_gene: TRBJ1-1
d_gene: NA
CDR3aa: CATSRDGFATEAFF
CDR3nt: TGTGCCACCAGCAGAGATGGGTTTGCCACTGAAGCTTTCTTT

abundance: NA
v_gene: TRBV11-3
j_gene: TRBJ2-2
d_gene: NA
CDR3aa: CASSGEDFTGELFF
CDR3nt: TGTGCCAGCAGCGGTGAAGATTTCACCGGGGAGCTGTTTTTT

abundance: few
v_gene: TRBV27
j_gene: TRBJ2-7
d_gene: TRBD1
CDR3aa: CASGGQYEQYF
CDR3nt: TGTGCCAGCGGGGGACAGTACGAGCAGTACTTC